This T cell receptor beta chain is drawn from a study of control samples from healthy donors and cancer patients. Sequencing was performed with immunoSEQ multiplex PCR; in TCRdb, only in-frame clones are kept and a portion is missing. The table has about 44,000 clones, about 90% seen once. This TCR came from an older woman with lung cancer. Sequencing used PBMCs.

The CDR3 loop reads CASSFPYQPQHF. The CDR3 coding sequence is TGTGCCAGCAGTTTCCCTTATCAGCCCCAGCATTTT. This sequence joins TRBV28 and TRBJ1-5; no definite D call. Trimming took off 3 bases at V and 5 bases at J, with 5 bases between the two ends. Per the germline V gene, CDR1 is MDHEN and CDR2 is SYDVKM. This CDR3 region has 12 residues.